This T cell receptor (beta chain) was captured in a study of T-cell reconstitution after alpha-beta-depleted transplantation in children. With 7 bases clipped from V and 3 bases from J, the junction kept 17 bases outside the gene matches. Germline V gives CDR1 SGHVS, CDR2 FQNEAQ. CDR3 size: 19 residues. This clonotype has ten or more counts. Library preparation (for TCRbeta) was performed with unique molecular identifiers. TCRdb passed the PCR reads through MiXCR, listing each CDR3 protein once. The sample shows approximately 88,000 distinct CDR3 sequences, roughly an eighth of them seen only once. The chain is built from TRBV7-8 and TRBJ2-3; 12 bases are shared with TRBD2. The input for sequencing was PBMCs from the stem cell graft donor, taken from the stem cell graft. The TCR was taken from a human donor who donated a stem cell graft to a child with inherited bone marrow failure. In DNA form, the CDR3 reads TGTGCCAGCACCCAAAGGTCACTAGCGGGAGGATTGCAGACAGATACGCAGTATTTT. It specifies CASTQRSLAGGLQTDTQYF.